One sample yielded the 4 T cell receptor beta chains listed below, sequenced in a study of control samples from healthy donors and cancer patients (dated by TCRdb to the early 2020s). Libraries were constructed by the immunoSEQ multiplex PCR assay. Held by TCRdb, this immuneACCESS table contains in-frame sequences only and omits some clones. Under half of the omission traces to an unresolved V gene where checked; the cause of the rest is unknown. The sample includes 90,000 to 140,000 clones, with roughly 85% observed a single time. In total, the top ten clones hold less than 15% of the sample. The sequenced material came from blood. Every receptor here comes from a woman aged 50 to 65 in good health.

V gene TRBV4-3 combines with J gene TRBJ2-1; D is possibly TRBD1 (5 bases). CDR1 is LGHNA and CDR2 is YSLEER in the germline V gene. V dropped 4 bases and J dropped 7 bases, with 17 bases sitting between them. There are 15 residues in the CDR3. The CDR3 coding sequence is TGCGCCAGCAGCCCCTACCAGGGTCTTGGGAATGAGCAGTTCTTC. Its protein product is CASSPYQGLGNEQFF.

This clone was recorded at least ten times. The rearrangement uses TRBV15 and TRBJ2-2; D remains unclear. The germline V gene encodes CDR1 LNHNV and CDR2 YYDKDF (reference sequence). The CDR3 loop spans 12 amino acids. V dropped 6 bases and J dropped 0 bases, with 2 bases sitting between them. CDR3 residues: CATRPNTGELFF. The CDR3 nucleotides are TGTGCCACCAGACCGAACACCGGGGAGCTGTTTTTT.

The chain couples TRBV7-8 to TRBJ2-6, with D hard to call. Trimming shortened V by 7 bases and J by 1 base, and 17 bases separated the two germline ends. The CDR3 is made up of 17 amino acids. Germline CDR1 is SGHVS and CDR2 is FQNEAQ. CDR3 amino acids: CASTPPVGKSGANVLTF. Here the CDR3 DNA reads TGTGCCAGCACTCCCCCGGTGGGGAAGTCTGGGGCCAACGTCCTGACTTTC.

V is TRBV5-1 and J is TRBJ2-3, with 7 nucleotides matching TRBD2. The germline CDR1 and CDR2 sequences are SGHRS and YFSETQ. This CDR3 contains 16 residues. J lost 0 bases, V lost 4 bases, and 8 bases had no gene match. The CDR3 spells CASSIGTTFSTDTQYF. The CDR3 DNA follows: TGCGCCAGCAGCATCGGGACTACCTTTAGCACAGATACGCAGTATTTT.